The 22 T cell receptor beta chains in this list originate from one sample, sequenced in a study of cytomegalovirus exposure and HLA in healthy donors. With 60 Vbeta and 13 Jbeta primers, the PCR was carried out. Sequencing was performed with immunoSEQ multiplex PCR; in TCRdb, only in-frame clones are kept and a portion is missing. This repertoire shows roughly 110,000 clones, about two thirds found once; its top ten account for approximately 2.8%. Sequencing was carried out using PBMCs. The receptors originated from a female donor in good health and CMV-seronegative.

The gene calls are TRBV10-1 and TRBJ2-2; 10 bases fit TRBD2. Germline values: CDR1 WNHNN, CDR2 SYGVQD (reference sequence). There are 17 residues in the CDR3. Trimming took 0 bases from V and 5 from J; bases not matched to a gene: 6. The DNA of the CDR3 is TGCGCCAGCAGTGAGTCCCTAGCGGGAGCTCATACCGGGGAGCTGTTTTTT. This encodes CASSESLAGAHTGELFF.

The chain couples TRBV6-5 to TRBJ2-1, with TRBD2 matching over 13 bases. CDR1 MNHEY and CDR2 SVGAGI come from the germline V gene. With V trimmed by 6 bases and J by 10 bases, 6 bases remained unmatched. The CDR3 contains 14 residues. The CDR3, as DNA: TGTGCCAGCAGACTAGCGGGAGGGGGACGGGAGCAGTTCTTC. Translated: CASRLAGGGREQFF.

This clone occurred once. This rearrangement joins TRBV7-9 to TRBJ2-1, with 10 nucleotides matching TRBD2. V dropped 8 bases and J dropped 0; count of bases not matched to a gene: 10. This CDR3 has 17 amino acids. Germline values: CDR1 SEHNR, CDR2 FQNEAQ (reference sequence). This CDR3 is CASPKSVAGGSYNEQFF. The CDR3 DNA reads TGTGCCAGCCCCAAGTCGGTAGCGGGGGGCTCCTACAATGAGCAGTTCTTC.

For the CDR3, the DNA is TGTGCCATCAACGGACAGGGAACTGAAGCTTTCTTT. This encodes CAINGQGTEAFF. The V and J genes are TRBV10-3 and TRBJ1-1, with 8 bases fitting TRBD1. CDR1 and CDR2 (germline): ENHRY, SYGVKD. Trimming at V came to 7 bases and at J to 5 bases, leaving 3 bases not matched to a gene. The CDR3 has 12 residues.

The chain carries TRBV5-1 and TRBJ2-7; 13 positions agree with TRBD2. Losses at the gene ends were 4 bases for V and 4 bases for J; bases not matched to a gene: 5. This CDR3 is 15 amino acids long. CDR1 is SGHRS and CDR2 is YFSETQ in the germline V gene. The CDR3 coding sequence is TGCGCCAGCAGCCAACGGACTAGCGGGAGTTACGAGCAGTACTTC. Its translation: CASSQRTSGSYEQYF. The variable domain in full, completed from reference TRBV5-1 and TRBJ2-7, reads KAGVTQTPRYLIKTRGQQVTLSCSPISGHRSVSWYQQTPGQGLQFLFEYFSETQRNKGNFPGRFSGRQFSNSRSEMNVSTLELGDSALYLCASSQRTSGSYEQYFGPGTRLTVT.

The chain has TRBV7-8 and TRBJ1-6; tentative D call: TRBD1 (6 bases). V was pared by 3 bases and J by 10 bases, with 13 bases between. There are 14 residues in the CDR3. In germline, CDR1 is SGHVS, CDR2 FQNEAQ. The CDR3 DNA is TGTGCCAGCAGCTTCGGGGGGCGAGGATCACCCCTCCACTTT. It codes for CASSFGGRGSPLHF.

The CDR3 sequence: CASSRPSTGSLYEQYF. CDR3 nucleotide sequence: TGTGCCAGCAGCCGGCCCAGTACAGGGTCATTATACGAGCAGTACTTC. The J gene is TRBJ2-7, the V gene TRBV6-6, with D maybe TRBD1 (6 bases). From germline, CDR1 is MNHNY and CDR2 SVGAGI (reference sequence). The CDR3 has 16 residues. V was shortened by 6 bases and J by 4 bases, with 22 bases between the two germline ends.

The rearrangement links TRBV28 to TRBJ2-7; a weak D match, TRBD2 (6 bases). Germline V lookup: CDR1 MDHEN, CDR2 SYDVKM. V was trimmed by 2 bases and J by 0 bases, leaving 20 bases between them. CDR3 length equals 18 residues. CDR3: CASSLPSPGTGSSYEQYF. CDR3 bases: TGTGCCAGCAGTTTACCTTCTCCCGGGACTGGGAGCTCCTACGAGCAGTACTTC.

This chain connects TRBV7-9 to TRBJ2-1, with 8 bases identical to TRBD1. Per the germline V gene, CDR1 is SEHNR and CDR2 is FQNEAQ (reference sequence). This CDR3 comprises 12 residues. V shed 5 bases, J shed 9 bases, and the junction held 3 bases outside the gene matches. CDR3 region: CASSPQGGEQFF. The CDR3 nucleotides are TGTGCCAGCAGCCCACAGGGGGGTGAGCAGTTCTTC.

V is TRBV14 and J is TRBJ1-1, with D hard to call. The germline CDR1 and CDR2 sequences are SGHDN and FVKESK. Trimming took 5 bases from V and 0 from J, leaving 10 bases between them. The CDR3 is made up of 14 amino acids. CDR3 coding DNA: TGTGCCAGCAGCGGGCAGGCTATGAACACTGAAGCTTTCTTT. Translation: CASSGQAMNTEAFF.

This chain uses TRBV28 with TRBJ1-1, with 9 bases matching TRBD1. There are 12 residues in the CDR3. The ends lost 6 bases at V and 5 bases at J; junction bases unmatched: 1. Germline V gene sequence: CDR1 MDHEN, CDR2 SYDVKM. The chain's CDR3 is CASRTGGTEAFF. CDR3 DNA sequence: TGTGCCAGCAGGACAGGGGGAACTGAAGCTTTCTTT.

The chain couples TRBV7-9 to TRBJ2-7; 10 nucleotides line up with TRBD2. CDR3 length equals 15 residues. V gave up 5 bases and J gave up 1 base; unmatched junction bases: 5. Germline assignment: CDR1 SEHNR and CDR2 FQNEAQ (reference sequence). CDR3 sequence (DNA): TGTGCCAGCAGCCCGCCGGGACTAGCGTCCTACGAGCAGTACTTC. Protein sequence: CASSPPGLASYEQYF.

This clone has more than one count but fewer than ten. The chain recombines TRBV7-2 with TRBJ2-7; D perhaps matches TRBD2 (5 bases). The V end lost 5 bases, the J end lost 7 bases, and 12 bases lay between the germline ends. The germline CDR1 and CDR2 sequences are SGHTA and FQGNSA. This CDR3 has 12 amino acids. Here the CDR3 reads CASSQLGREQYF. The CDR3 region has the DNA TGTGCCAGCAGCCAACTAGGGCGGGAGCAGTACTTC.

The J gene is TRBJ2-7, the V gene TRBV27; D is possibly TRBD2 (5 bases). V was clipped by 10 bases and J by 0 bases, with 7 bases between them. Germline V lookup: CDR1 MNHEY, CDR2 SMNVEV (reference sequence). This CDR3 is 11 amino acids long. The CDR3 bases are TGTGCCACCGGGATCTCCTACGAGCAGTACTTC. It translates to CATGISYEQYF.

The V call is TRBV11-1, the J call TRBJ2-2; no clear D. Trimming left V 3 bases short and J 0 bases short, with 8 bases between. Per the germline V gene, CDR1 is SGHAT and CDR2 is FQDESV (reference sequence). The CDR3 extends over 15 amino acids. CDR3 loop: CASSFDNANTGELFF. DNA for the CDR3: TGTGCCAGCAGCTTTGACAACGCGAACACCGGGGAGCTGTTTTTT.

Only a few counts were recorded for this clone. This specimen includes other DNA sequences encoding the same CDR3. V and J are TRBV4-3 and TRBJ1-1; D gene ambiguous. Per germline, CDR1 LGHNA and CDR2 YSLEER. The V end lost 1 base, the J end lost 5 bases, and 8 bases lay between the germline ends. This CDR3 has 13 residues. The CDR3 is CASSQGAGTEAFF. The CDR3 nucleotides are TGCGCCAGCAGCCAAGGGGCGGGTACTGAAGCTTTCTTT.

In its sample, this clone was seen a few times. The chain links TRBV30 to TRBJ1-2, with a tentative D call TRBD1 (5 bases). Per the germline V gene, CDR1 is GTSNPN and CDR2 is SVGIG (reference sequence). Trimming removed 1 base at V and 2 bases at J, with 17 bases between. The CDR3 spans 16 residues. This CDR3 is CAWSGGGTGSNYGYTF. For the CDR3, the DNA is TGTGCCTGGAGTGGTGGGGGGACCGGATCGAACTATGGCTACACCTTC.

CDR3: CAWSRRMSGRSAGGELFF. The CDR3 region has the DNA TGTGCCTGGAGCCGCAGGATGAGCGGGAGGTCTGCGGGGGGGGAGCTGTTTTTT. The chain recombines TRBV30 with TRBJ2-2; 9 nucleotides align to TRBD2. Germline-derived CDR1 and CDR2 are GTSNPN and SVGIG (reference sequence). V shed 3 bases, J shed 8 bases, and the junction held 19 bases outside the gene matches. The CDR3 consists of 18 residues.

The J gene is TRBJ2-3, the V gene TRBV9, with no clear D. Between the trimmed V and J ends, which lost 2 bases and 0 bases, there was a span of 10 bases. There are 15 residues in the CDR3. Germline CDR1 is SGDLS and CDR2 is YYNGEE. DNA for the CDR3: TGTGCCAGCAGCGTTATCTGGGCTAGCACAGATACGCAGTATTTT. Protein: CASSVIWASTDTQYF.

The CDR3, as DNA: TGTGCCAGCAGTTTACGATGGCGGGGCACAGATACGCAGTATTTT. It is translated as CASSLRWRGTDTQYF. This chain joins TRBV27 and TRBJ2-3, with a weak D call TRBD2 (5 bases). Trimming removed 2 bases at V and 1 base at J, with 10 bases between. The CDR3 contains 15 residues. Germline assignment: CDR1 MNHEY and CDR2 SMNVEV (reference sequence).

The rearrangement links TRBV4-1 to TRBJ2-1; 8 bases map to TRBD2. From germline, CDR1 is MGHRA and CDR2 YSYEKL. Trimming at V came to 3 bases and at J to 6 bases, leaving 13 bases not matched to a gene. The CDR3 covers 17 residues. The CDR3 nucleotides are TGCGCCAGCAGCCAGGTGCCCGAGCGGGAGCAGAGCAATGAGCAGTTCTTC. It is translated as CASSQVPEREQSNEQFF.

The chain links TRBV28 to TRBJ1-5; 7 bases fit TRBD1. Germline CDR1 is MDHEN and CDR2 is SYDVKM. Unmatched junction bases numbered 4, after V lost 5 bases and J lost 3 bases. This CDR3 is built from 14 residues. In nucleotides, the CDR3 is TGTGCCAGCAGTCAACAGGGGAACAATCAGCCCCAGCATTTT. Translated, it gives CASSQQGNNQPQHF.